The 13 T cell receptor beta chains given below trace back to one sample, sequenced in a study of beta chain features in type 1 diabetes. Expressed TCRB transcripts were sequenced after all isolated RNA was converted to cDNA. The assay was immunoSEQ multiplex PCR, and TCRdb's table has in-frame clones only and misses some. The repertoire has over 90,000 clones, 25% to 35% of them found once; the top ten carry 0.5% to 0.6%. Study-wide results and limits: In every one of the four CD4+ subsets, TCRB CDR3s were moderately but significantly shorter in Type 1 diabetes patients.

No antigen has been identified for these receptors. Sequenced: central memory CD4+ T cells from blood. Receptor source: a woman aged 18-29 years with type 1 diabetes.

This clone was picked up a small number of times. V usage is TRBV29-1 and J usage is TRBJ2-2; maybe TRBD1 (6 bases). Trimming cost V 7 bases and J 1 base, with 13 bases left between them. Looked up from germline, CDR1 is SQVTM and CDR2 is ANQGSEA. This CDR3 comprises 14 residues. The CDR3 here is CSAEDRKNTGELFF. The CDR3 nucleotides are TGCAGCGCAGAAGACAGGAAGAACACCGGGGAGCTGTTTTTT.

The rearrangement joins TRBV5-1 to TRBJ2-2; TRBD1 might be the D (6 bases). The CDR3 runs 17 residues. V dropped 0 bases and J dropped 0 bases, with 12 bases sitting between them. Germline-derived CDR1 and CDR2 are SGHRS and YFSETQ. Written as DNA, the CDR3 is TGCGCCAGCAGCTTGGATCCGCCAGGGGCGAACACCGGGGAGCTGTTTTTT. This translates into CASSLDPPGANTGELFF.

This clone was recorded a few times. The chain joins TRBV28 to TRBJ2-1; 12 bases align to TRBD2. The J segment lost 7 bases and the V segment lost 8 bases, leaving 9 bases of the junction unmatched. There are 15 residues in the CDR3. Germline V gene lookup returns CDR1 MDHEN and CDR2 SYDVKM. The CDR3 nucleotides read TGTGCCAGCTGGCCGACTAGCGGGAGTTGGAATGAGCAGTTCTTC. It specifies CASWPTSGSWNEQFF.

The chain has TRBV5-1 and TRBJ1-1; TRBD1 aligns across 7 bases. From germline, CDR1 is SGHRS and CDR2 YFSETQ. The length of the CDR3 is 16 residues. V was pared by 3 bases and J by 0 bases, with 8 bases of the junction left unmatched. This CDR3 is CASSSQTGIMNTEAFF. For the CDR3, the DNA is TGCGCCAGCAGCTCGCAGACAGGGATCATGAACACTGAAGCTTTCTTT. The whole variable domain, filled in from reference TRBV5-1 and TRBJ1-1, reads KAGVTQTPRYLIKTRGQQVTLSCSPISGHRSVSWYQQTPGQGLQFLFEYFSETQRNKGNFPGRFSGRQFSNSRSEMNVSTLELGDSALYLCASSSQTGIMNTEAFFGQGTRLTVV.

V gene TRBV7-9 combines with J gene TRBJ2-7; tentative D call: TRBD2 (6 bases). V lost 2 bases, J lost 6 bases, and 11 bases lay in between. In germline, CDR1 is SEHNR, CDR2 FQNEAQ (reference sequence). The CDR3 covers 13 residues. The chain's CDR3 is CASSLTGGAEQYF. CDR3 sequence (DNA): TGTGCCAGCAGCTTAACCGGCGGGGCCGAGCAGTACTTC.

V gene TRBV29-1 combines with J gene TRBJ1-1, with TRBD1 matching over 7 bases. Looked up from germline, CDR1 is SQVTM and CDR2 is ANQGSEA. CDR3 length: 15 residues. Trimming cost V 5 bases and J 1 base; bases outside gene matches: 10. This chain's CDR3 is CSVRPQGGPNTEAFF. DNA for the CDR3: TGCAGCGTTCGCCCTCAGGGGGGCCCGAACACTGAAGCTTTCTTT.

The chain links TRBV11-3 to TRBJ1-2; D remains unclear. This CDR3 has 13 residues. V was pared by 1 base and J by 6 bases, with 9 bases between. Germline CDR1 reads SGHNT; CDR2 reads YENEEA. In nucleotides, the CDR3 is TGTGCCAGCAGCTTAGTGGGAGAAAATGGCTACACCTTC. Protein sequence: CASSLVGENGYTF.

The J gene is TRBJ2-7, the V gene TRBV18; D remains unclear. The CDR3 spans 16 residues. Trimming removed 3 bases at V and 0 bases at J, with 15 bases between. CDR1 KGHSH and CDR2 LQKENI come from the germline V gene. The CDR3 sequence is CASSPGARPISYEQYF. Here the CDR3 DNA reads TGTGCCAGCTCACCTGGTGCACGTCCTATCTCCTACGAGCAGTACTTC.

This sequence joins TRBV19 and TRBJ2-7, with 10 bases lining up with TRBD1. Germline V lookup: CDR1 LNHDA, CDR2 SQIVND (reference sequence). Losses at the gene ends were 5 bases for V and 7 bases for J; bases not matched to a gene: 11. The CDR3 is 15 residues long. This CDR3 reads CASSPRTGGSWEQYF. The CDR3 coding sequence is TGTGCCAGTAGTCCGCGGACAGGGGGGAGCTGGGAGCAGTACTTC. Full variable domain (missing parts from reference TRBV19 and TRBJ2-7): DGGITQSPKYLFRKEGQNVTLSCEQNLNHDAMYWYRQDPGQGLRLIYYSQIVNDFQKGDIAEGYSVSREKKESFPLTVTSAQKNPTAFYLCASSPRTGGSWEQYFGPGTRLTVT.

The rearrangement uses TRBV19 and TRBJ2-7; 10 bases align to TRBD1. Germline values: CDR1 LNHDA, CDR2 SQIVND (reference sequence). The CDR3 is made up of 14 amino acids. V gave up 5 bases and J gave up 6 bases; unmatched junction bases: 7. The CDR3 reads CASSPGTGEGEQYV. In nucleotides, the CDR3 is TGTGCCAGTAGTCCTGGGACAGGGGAGGGCGAGCAGTACGTC.

The chain joins TRBV5-1 to TRBJ2-1; no definite D call. In germline, CDR1 is SGHRS, CDR2 YFSETQ. Trimming cost V 0 bases and J 0 bases, with 10 bases left between them. The CDR3 runs to 16 residues. CDR3 region: CASSLDSSSSYNEQFF. In DNA, the CDR3 is TGCGCCAGCAGCTTGGACAGCTCCAGCTCCTACAATGAGCAGTTCTTC.

This chain uses TRBV9 with TRBJ2-2; possibly TRBD2 for D (6 bases). V was trimmed by 3 bases and J by 5 bases, leaving 17 bases between them. Germline CDR1 and CDR2: SGDLS and YYNGEE. The CDR3 is 16 residues long. CDR3 amino acids: CASSARLAPQTGELFF. CDR3 in DNA: TGTGCCAGCAGCGCCCGCCTAGCGCCACAAACCGGGGAGCTGTTTTTT. Full variable domain (rest looked up from reference TRBV9 and TRBJ2-2): DSGVTQTPKHLITATGQRVTLRCSPRSGDLSVYWYQQSLDQGLQFLIQYYNGEERAKGNILERFSAQQFPDLHSELNLSSLELGDSALYFCASSARLAPQTGELFFGEGSRLTVL.

There are a few counts of this clone. The V gene is TRBV11-3, the J gene TRBJ2-5; 9 bases are shared with TRBD2. Germline CDR1 is SGHNT and CDR2 is YENEEA. The CDR3 is 15 amino acids. V was clipped by 1 base and J by 2 bases; unmatched bases: 2. The CDR3: CASSLGLAGQETQYF. CDR3 sequence (DNA): TGTGCCAGCAGCTTAGGGCTAGCGGGACAAGAGACCCAGTACTTC. Full variable domain (missing parts from reference TRBV11-3 and TRBJ2-5): EAGVVQSPRYKIIEKKQPVAFWCNPISGHNTLYWYLQNLGQGPELLIRYENEEAVDDSQLPKDRFSAERLKGVDSTLKIQPAELGDSAVYLCASSLGLAGQETQYFGPGTRLLVL.